This T cell receptor beta chain was captured in a study of T-cell memory formation after mild COVID-19. Study context: Each donor largely had its own TCR clusters.

One entry per CDR3 protein results from TCRdb running MiXCR on the 5' RACE reads. The sample has roughly 400,000 distinct CDR3 sequences, 24% seen once. General study points: Contracting clones from day 15 to 85 showed balanced CD4/CD8; later expanders favored CD4+.

The CDR3 extends over 17 amino acids. Germline V lookup: CDR1 SGHTA, CDR2 FQGTGA. With 5 bases removed from V and 7 bases from J, the gap between germline ends came to 23 bases. This clonotype was picked up a small number of times. Its antigen remains unidentified. The gene calls are TRBV7-3 and TRBJ2-2, with a tentative D call TRBD2 (6 bases). The sequenced sample was PBMCs or a T cell subset sorted from them (not recorded which). The clonotype comes from an adult woman who had mild COVID-19 (a few samples of this study predate the infection). Cell type and time point are not known. CDR3 coding DNA: TGTGCCAGCAGCCCCCACCCTGCGGGAAACCGGGGCGGGGAGCTGTTTTTT. Translating it yields CASSPHPAGNRGGELFF.